This T cell receptor beta chain stems from a study of cytomegalovirus exposure and HLA in healthy donors (TCRdb year 2017). Regarding the complete study: An earlier analysis of approximately 600 of the donors reported 250 to 300 Gb of sequence data and about 100 million unique TCR beta sequences from around 200 million T cells. An early release that covered around 590 HLA-typed donors contained approximately 300 gigabases of sequencing data and tens of millions of unique TCR sequences. In addition to the first cohort of about 650 subjects, a separate validation cohort of some 120 different subjects was used. A later genetic analysis used genome-wide SNP genotypes for about 65% of the roughly 670 donors, treating that subset as a discovery cohort. On average, about 200,000 unique TCR beta nucleotide sequences were sequenced per donor among more than 350 genotyped donors of the cohort, with roughly 18% of those sequences being non-productive. The study used immunosequencing to profile the T cell repertoires of around 600 subjects and linked those repertoires to cytomegalovirus serostatus. A later analysis re-analyzed previously published TCR beta repertoires from approximately 700 donors and added high-resolution HLA genotyping to study TCR occurrence patterns. Roughly five DR-DQ haplotypes were handled as single units for association and clustering because linkage in the cohort was strong. An earlier analysis of 500 to 650 of the donors applied high-throughput TCR beta sequencing to assess whether each TCR beta V gene segment acted as functional or pseudogenic. The study was designed to test whether signatures of past pathogen exposure could be identified by cataloging public T cell receptors. Alongside the repertoire data, information on donor age, sex, ethnicity and CMV serostatus was compiled. Typing coverage differed by locus: A, B, C, DRB1 and DQB1 were typed in roughly 629-640 donors, DQA1 in around 500, DPA1 in 600 to 610, and DPB1 in just under 490. High-throughput TCR immunosequencing, statistical association of individual TCRs with disease status, and machine learning were combined to predict cytomegalovirus infection status. All discovery cohort repertoires had been generated on a single sequencing platform. Both class I and class II loci were covered by HLA typing, at four-digit resolution. The later analysis used no new phenotypic data to find candidate immune exposures, relying instead on TCR beta sequences and their occurrence across donors. Of the 300 to 450 genotyped donors, 81% were placed in the genetic ancestry cluster associated with self-reported Caucasian donors. What the work shows at the level of the full study, not this receptor alone: Because HLA typing was unavailable for some donors at each locus, only the typed subset was used in association tests. Linkage disequilibrium might explain the correlated functional status among segregating V segments, but an unknown experimental factor could not be ruled out. An earlier analysis of roughly 570 of the donors showed that most TCR beta V segments appeared in productive rearrangements either about 87% or about 30% of the time, which broadly matched IMGT annotations. In a later genetic analysis, a missense DCLRE1C variant was associated with V-gene and J-gene trimming of TCR beta chains, and the association was replicated in an independent cohort. Most TCR sequences were observed very rarely across donors, whereas some public TCRs were present in many individuals. In vitro tests confirmed that three of the cytomegalovirus-associated TCR beta chains recognize cytomegalovirus antigens. A later analysis associated about 17,000 TCR beta sequences with specific HLA alleles at a false discovery rate of 0.05. According to a later analysis, most CMV-associated TCR beta chains appeared to be HLA-restricted, and the HLA associations seemed to be driven largely by CMV exposure. A further reported finding was that TCR beta sequences accurately predicted the HLA-A and HLA-B alleles for most subjects in the first cohort. Presence/absence analyses assumed roughly uniform sequencing depth across donors, an assumption that may not hold. Only TCR beta chains were sequenced in this cohort, and the absence of alpha or paired-chain data limited detectable features. Because counts were too low, some 17 rarely observed V segments, including chromosome 9 orphons, were left out of the earlier analysis of a few hundred of the donors. For the cohort, immune exposure information was limited to CMV serostatus. Compared with the roughly 700-donor mean, donors in an Asian-associated ancestry cluster had fewer N-insertions in productive TCRs, according to a later genetic analysis. A later analysis found that HLA-associated TCR beta chains were more clonally expanded and had lower generation probabilities than equally common non-associated chains. The authors suggested that the approach could potentially be generalized to other disease states and immunological phenotypes. In a later analysis, the rate of TCR association differed among HLA loci, with DRB1 alleles having the most associated TCRs and HLA-C alleles having the fewest. Cytomegalovirus status was reported to be diagnosed by the classifier with high specificity and sensitivity in both the original and validation cohorts. A later analysis reported that several top co-occurrence clusters appeared linked to parvovirus B19, influenza, CMV and Epstein-Barr virus. Because the 87-base-pair reads could not distinguish some IMGT-functional V segments, including TRBV6-2 and TRBV6-3, those segments were excluded. A cluster of highly shared sequence variants was judged likely to be a technical artifact of the sequencing pipeline. When HLA alleles, especially DR and DQ, strongly co-occurred, TCR associations were difficult to assign to individual alleles. The study listed approximately 160 TCR beta chains as associated with cytomegalovirus.

The library was prepared using the immunoSEQ multiplex PCR assay. A mixture of 60 forward primers for TCR Vbeta segments and 13 reverse primers for TCR Jbeta segments was used in the multiplex PCR. A multiplex PCR assay on genomic DNA amplified the CDR3 region of rearranged TCR beta genes. The Illumina HiSeq System was used to sequence the amplified TCR beta libraries as 87-base-pair reads. Per the authors' processing: Across the roughly 670 repertoires, a later analysis counted some 80 million unique TCR beta chains, roughly 11 million of which were shared by at least two donors. To remove PCR and sequencing errors, raw reads were error-corrected and collapsed into unique sequences using a nearest-neighbor algorithm that merged closely related sequences. CDR3 sequences were aligned to IMGT reference sequences to assign V, D and J gene segments. For a sequence to be retained, a match of at least six nucleotides to both a V gene segment and a J gene segment was required. Rearrangements were called productive when the CDR3 lacked stop codons and stayed in frame with V and J; all others were non-productive. Following IMGT convention, CDR3 was defined as the stretch from the second conserved V-encoded cysteine up to the conserved J-encoded phenylalanine. The earlier analysis of 550 to 650 of the donors excluded any sequence lacking an unambiguous match to a single V gene segment. In an earlier analysis of 587 of the donors, V segments were called functional above 56.7% productive rearrangements and were called segregating when the between-donor standard deviation exceeded 5%. To diagnose cytomegalovirus status from the catalog of TCR beta chain sequences, a statistical classification framework was built. In a later analysis, V and J genes were assigned by comparing TCR nucleotide sequences against IMGT/GENE-DB human TR gene sequences. Using the TCRdist pipeline, a later analysis assigned CDR3 sequences along with most-parsimonious VDJ recombination scenarios. In a later analysis, each TCR beta chain was defined by its CDR3 amino acid sequence together with its V-gene family, and reads without a unique V-gene family were excluded. To address suspected cross-contamination and a sequencing artifact, a later analysis removed approximately 590 highly shared, low-generation-probability nucleotide sequences. In a later analysis, a clonal expansion index for each public chain was calculated from normalized within-repertoire ranks of inferred template counts. In a later analysis, generation probabilities were computed using a VDJ recombination model fitted to out-of-frame rearrangements, and the results were checked against IGoR. Hypergeometric tests were used in a later analysis to score TCR-TCR, TCR-HLA and TCR-CMV co-occurrence, with a repertoire-size bias correction applied to the TCR pairs. False discovery rates were estimated in a later analysis by permuting HLA or CMV assignments 20 times. A later analysis grouped co-occurring TCRs with DBSCAN, adding TCRdist sequence similarity when clustering within HLA-allele-positive subsets. Repertoires with fewer than 30,000 or more than 120,000 public chains were left out of co-occurrence clustering, as were five repertoires with anomalous nucleotide sharing. In TCRdb, the immuneACCESS table is reduced to in-frame sequences with V and J assigned. These tables do not hold every clone; where another copy was compared, an unresolved V gene accounts for under half, and the others remain unexplained. V, J and clone size are those of that table, while D and trimming were read from the DNA. The sample has about 78,000 clones on record, around 81% of them singletons. The ten largest clones capture 1.1% of the sample.

This clone has only one observation. Its target antigen remains unknown. No base-level quality is on record; no much larger clone is a single base apart. The cohort was made up of approximately 700 healthy bone marrow donors. Cohort members were all nominally healthy when sampled, although unrecorded immune exposures were likely present. The donor was CMV seronegative and was included in the group of under 450 seronegative cohort members. Each donor provided a peripheral blood sample, and peripheral blood mononuclear cells were used for TCR beta sequencing. Genomic DNA extraction from the blood cell samples was performed with the Qiagen DNeasy Blood Extraction Kit. From its cysteine to its phenylalanine, the CDR3 spans 15 amino acids. The only DNA kept is the CDR3, 45 bases in frame from the first base. V and J are truncated by 3 bases and 5 bases respectively, leaving an intervening sequence of 14 bases. CDR1 and CDR2 are drawn from the germline V gene: ENHRY, SYGVKD.

This clonotype was obtained from a male donor in good health and CMV-seronegative. Specimen: PBMCs. The sequence links TRBV10-3 to TRBJ2-1; TRBD1 is a weak D gene call, 6 bases matching. For the CDR3, the sequence is CAISDGTGKDNEQFF. The nucleotides read TGTGCCATCAGTGACGGAACAGGGAAAGACAATGAGCAGTTCTTC.